This T cell receptor (beta chain) was observed in a study of CD8+ T cells in alopecia areata (dated by TCRdb to 2016 to 2019). Background on the whole study: Skin from C3H/HeJ donors with spontaneous alopecia (about 6-12 months old) was grafted onto female C3H/HeJ recipients aged roughly 6-11 weeks. RNA was extracted with the PAXgene miRNA kit for fixed scalp, the miRNeasy kit for PBMCs, and the RNeasy kit for mouse skin. To study T cell clonal expansion in alopecia areata, the researchers applied high-throughput TCRbeta sequencing to both the C3H/HeJ mouse model and human patients. In humans, TCRbeta sequencing was performed on scalp tissue and on sorted CD4+ and CD8+ peripheral blood T cells from healthy controls and from patients with patchy or totalis/universalis alopecia areata. Scalp clonality was compared among normal scalp (n=4), patchy alopecia areata scalp (n=8), and alopecia totalis/universalis scalp (n=8). TCRbeta CDR3 regions were amplified by immunoSEQ multiplex PCR with 35 Vbeta forward and 13 Jbeta reverse primers. The research as a whole found: Compared with normal scalp, lesional scalp had higher clonality and more expanded CD8+ clones, particularly in alopecia totalis/universalis, a pattern that suggests antigenic drive. Unlike mouse skin, which is dominated by gammadelta T cells, normal human skin has resident alphabeta T cells that are also sequenced, and this complicates analysis of the scalp TCR repertoire. Shared TCR sequences between patients were less evident than in mice, which may be partly attributable to HLA diversity in the patient population.

This clone was seen a handful of times. This clone's antigen is unknown. Gene names and germline sequences here are the mouse ones. The read terminates 4 residues before the CDR3 end, so the remaining end is supplied by the germline J gene. The CDR3 goes from the cysteine to the phenylalanine over 14 residues. Of the CDR3's DNA, 30 bases were read; they are in frame from base 1. From a lookup of the germline V gene, CDR1 and CDR2 are GKSSPN and SITVG. The germline V end is reduced by 1 base and the J end by 3 bases; junction bases left unmatched: 4. Cells from mouse cutaneous lymph nodes were pooled, stained for CD4, CD8alpha, NKG2D, NKG2ACE and other markers, and then sorted on a BD Influx. Library preparation was by the immunoSEQ multiplex PCR assay. RNA was extracted from all samples and reverse transcribed into cDNA as template for TCR sequencing. SuperScript III was used for first-strand cDNA synthesis, primed with a 2:1 mix of oligo-dT and random hexamers. A synthetic immune receptor repertoire was used to assess amplification bias, and residual bias was removed computationally. Libraries were sequenced on Illumina HiSeq using 60 bp reads that covered the CDR3 and were read from J toward V. In the original analysis: Raw reads were preprocessed to remove errors, and CDR3 was defined according to IMGT conventions as the region from the conserved cysteine to phenylalanine. Clonality was computed as 1 minus the Shannon entropy, with the entropy normalized by log2 of the number of productive unique TCRs. CD4 or CD8 identity of scalp clones was inferred by cross-referencing scalp TCRbeta sequences with sorted blood CD4 and CD8 repertoires. TCRdb took over this immuneACCESS table, retaining in-frame rearrangements with V and J assigned. Such tables are incomplete; in checked studies, under half of the missing clones stem from an unresolved V gene, and the remainder is unexplained. The V and J calls and clone size are taken from that table; D and trimming were inferred from the DNA. This sample contains around 290,000 clones, none of which is a singleton. The top ten hold 1.2% of the sample.

The V and J segments used are TRBV31 and TRBJ2-5; TRBD1 aligns with 7 central bases. The clonotype was recovered from a C3H/HeJ mouse with alopecia areata. The MHC haplotype for this mouse line is H2-k. Sequences were obtained from CD4+ T cells sorted from a lymph node. The sequenced CDR3 bases are TGTGCCTGGAGTCCCCGGGACAGACAAGAC. It encodes CAWSPRDRQD. In full, the CDR3 is CAWSPRDRQDTQYF. The reference TRBV31 and TRBJ2-5 proteins fill in what lies around the CDR3, so the full variable domain reads AQTIHQWPVAEIKAVGSPLSLGCTIKGKSSPNLYWYWQATGGTLQQLFYSITVGQVESVVQLNLSASRPKDDQFILSTEKLLLSHSGFYLCAWSPRDRQDTQYFGPGTRLLVL.